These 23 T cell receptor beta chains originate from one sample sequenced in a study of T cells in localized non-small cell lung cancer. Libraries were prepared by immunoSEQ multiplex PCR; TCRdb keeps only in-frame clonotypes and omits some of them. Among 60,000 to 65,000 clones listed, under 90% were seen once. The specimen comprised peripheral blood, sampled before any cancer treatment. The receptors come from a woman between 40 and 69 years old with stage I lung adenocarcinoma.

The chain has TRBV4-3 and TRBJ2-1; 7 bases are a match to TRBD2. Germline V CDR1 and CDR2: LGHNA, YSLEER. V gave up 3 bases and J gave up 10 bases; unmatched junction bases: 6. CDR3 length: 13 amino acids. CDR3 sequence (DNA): TGCGCCAGCAGCCAGGGTGGACTAGAGGAGCAGTTCTTC. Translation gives CASSQGGLEEQFF.

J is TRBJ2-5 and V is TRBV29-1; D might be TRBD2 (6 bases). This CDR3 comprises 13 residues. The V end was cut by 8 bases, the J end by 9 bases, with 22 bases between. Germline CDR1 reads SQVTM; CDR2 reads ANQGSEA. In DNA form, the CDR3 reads TGCAGCCTTGGGTCCGGGAGAAGGTCGCCCCAGTACTTC. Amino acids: CSLGSGRRSPQYF.

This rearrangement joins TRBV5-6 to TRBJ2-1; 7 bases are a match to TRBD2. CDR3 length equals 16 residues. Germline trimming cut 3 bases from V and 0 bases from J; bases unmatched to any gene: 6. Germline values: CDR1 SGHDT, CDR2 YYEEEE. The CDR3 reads CASSSIAGRSYNEQFF. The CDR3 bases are TGTGCCAGCAGCTCGATAGCGGGCCGCTCCTACAATGAGCAGTTCTTC.

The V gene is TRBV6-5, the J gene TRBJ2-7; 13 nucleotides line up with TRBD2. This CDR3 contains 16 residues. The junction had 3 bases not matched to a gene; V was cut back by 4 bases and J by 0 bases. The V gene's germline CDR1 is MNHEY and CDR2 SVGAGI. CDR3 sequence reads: CASSSGTSGTSYEQYF. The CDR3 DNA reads TGTGCCAGCAGTTCCGGGACTAGCGGGACCTCCTACGAGCAGTACTTC.

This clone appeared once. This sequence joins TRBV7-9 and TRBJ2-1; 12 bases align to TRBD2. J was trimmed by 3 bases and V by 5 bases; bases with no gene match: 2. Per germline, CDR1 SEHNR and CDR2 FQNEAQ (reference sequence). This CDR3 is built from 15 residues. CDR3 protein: CASSRTSGVYNEQFF. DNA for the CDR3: TGTGCCAGCAGCCGGACTAGCGGGGTCTACAATGAGCAGTTCTTC.

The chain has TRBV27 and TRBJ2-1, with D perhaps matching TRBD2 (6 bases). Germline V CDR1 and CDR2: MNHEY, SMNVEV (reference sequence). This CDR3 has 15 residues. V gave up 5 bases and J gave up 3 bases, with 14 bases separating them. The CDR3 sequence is CASSTFGSLYNEQFF. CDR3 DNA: TGTGCCAGCAGTACATTCGGGAGTCTCTACAATGAGCAGTTCTTC.

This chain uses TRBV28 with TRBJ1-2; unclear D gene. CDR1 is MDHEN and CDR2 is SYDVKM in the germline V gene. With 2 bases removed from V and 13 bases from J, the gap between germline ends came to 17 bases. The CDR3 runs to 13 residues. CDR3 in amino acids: CASSLAVYQGPTF. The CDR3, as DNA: TGTGCCAGCAGTTTAGCGGTCTATCAAGGCCCCACCTTC.

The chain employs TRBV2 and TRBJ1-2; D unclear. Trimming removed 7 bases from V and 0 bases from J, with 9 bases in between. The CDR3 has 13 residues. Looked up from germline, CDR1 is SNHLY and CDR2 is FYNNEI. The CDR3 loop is CASTPEANYGYTF. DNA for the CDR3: TGTGCCAGCACGCCCGAAGCTAACTATGGCTACACCTTC.

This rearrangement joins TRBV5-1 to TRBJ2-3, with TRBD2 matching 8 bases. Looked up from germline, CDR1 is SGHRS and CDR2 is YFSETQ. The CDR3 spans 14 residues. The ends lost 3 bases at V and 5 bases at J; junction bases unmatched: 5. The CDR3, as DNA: TGCGCCAGCAGCTCGGGGGGGCCAGGAGATACGCAGTATTTT. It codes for CASSSGGPGDTQYF.

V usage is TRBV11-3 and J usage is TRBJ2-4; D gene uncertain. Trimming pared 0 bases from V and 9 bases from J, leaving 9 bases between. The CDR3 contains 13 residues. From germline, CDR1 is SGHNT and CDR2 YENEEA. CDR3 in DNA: TGTGCCAGCAGCTTAGATTTCCCCGCCATTCAGTACTTC. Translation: CASSLDFPAIQYF.

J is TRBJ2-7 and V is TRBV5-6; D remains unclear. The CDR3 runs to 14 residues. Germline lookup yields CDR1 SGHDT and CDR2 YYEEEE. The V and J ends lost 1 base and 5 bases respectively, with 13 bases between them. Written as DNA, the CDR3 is TGTGCCAGCAGCTTGACGAGCGCGTGGGACGAGCAGTACTTC. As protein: CASSLTSAWDEQYF.

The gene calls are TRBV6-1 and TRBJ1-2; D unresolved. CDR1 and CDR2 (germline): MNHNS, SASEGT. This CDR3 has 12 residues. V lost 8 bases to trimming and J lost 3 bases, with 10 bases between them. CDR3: CASPRPHYGYTF. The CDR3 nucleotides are TGTGCCAGCCCCCGGCCCCACTATGGCTACACCTTC.

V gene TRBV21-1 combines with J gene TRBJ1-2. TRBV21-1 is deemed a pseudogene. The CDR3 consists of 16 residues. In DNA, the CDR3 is TGTGCCAGCAGCAAAGGAGGGGAGGGGGCAGAGGGTGGCTACACCTTC. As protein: CASSKGGEGAEGGYTF.

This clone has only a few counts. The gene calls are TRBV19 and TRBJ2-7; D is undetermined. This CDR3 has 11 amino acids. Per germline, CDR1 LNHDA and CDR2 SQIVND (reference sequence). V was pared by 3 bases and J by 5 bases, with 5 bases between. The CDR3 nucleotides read TGTGCCAGTAGTATGGGGAACGAGCAGTACTTC. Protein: CASSMGNEQYF.

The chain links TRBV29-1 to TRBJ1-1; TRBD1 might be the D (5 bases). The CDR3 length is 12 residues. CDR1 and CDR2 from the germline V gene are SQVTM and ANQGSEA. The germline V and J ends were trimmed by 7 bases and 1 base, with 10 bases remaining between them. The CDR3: CSAGRGNTEAFF. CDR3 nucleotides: TGCAGCGCGGGGAGGGGGAACACTGAAGCTTTCTTT.

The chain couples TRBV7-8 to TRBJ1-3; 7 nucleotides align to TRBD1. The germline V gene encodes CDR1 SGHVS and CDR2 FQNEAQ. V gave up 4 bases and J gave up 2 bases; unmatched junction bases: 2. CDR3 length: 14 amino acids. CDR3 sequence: CASSYRGTGNTIYF. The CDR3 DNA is TGTGCCAGCAGCTACAGGGGAACTGGAAACACCATATATTTT.

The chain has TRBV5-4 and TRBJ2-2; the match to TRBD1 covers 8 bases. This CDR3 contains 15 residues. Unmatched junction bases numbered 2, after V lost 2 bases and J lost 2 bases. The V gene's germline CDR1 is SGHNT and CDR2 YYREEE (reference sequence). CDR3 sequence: CASSFGQGNTGELFF. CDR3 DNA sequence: TGTGCCAGCAGCTTCGGACAGGGCAACACCGGGGAGCTGTTTTTT.

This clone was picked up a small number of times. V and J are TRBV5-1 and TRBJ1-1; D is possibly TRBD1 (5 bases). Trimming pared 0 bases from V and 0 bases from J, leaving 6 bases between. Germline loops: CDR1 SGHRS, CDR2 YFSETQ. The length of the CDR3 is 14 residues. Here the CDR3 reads CASSLEGMNTEAFF. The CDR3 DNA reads TGCGCCAGCAGCTTGGAGGGGATGAACACTGAAGCTTTCTTT.

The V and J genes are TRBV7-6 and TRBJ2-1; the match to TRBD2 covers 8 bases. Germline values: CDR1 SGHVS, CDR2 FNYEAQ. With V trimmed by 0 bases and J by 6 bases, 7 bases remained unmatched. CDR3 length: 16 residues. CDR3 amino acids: CASSLAAAGAFNEQFF. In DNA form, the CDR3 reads TGTGCCAGCAGCTTAGCGGCAGCGGGGGCCTTCAATGAGCAGTTCTTC.

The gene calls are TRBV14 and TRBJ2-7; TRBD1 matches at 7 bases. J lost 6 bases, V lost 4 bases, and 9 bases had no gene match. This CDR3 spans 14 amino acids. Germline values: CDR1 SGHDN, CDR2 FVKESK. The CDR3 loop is CASSREQGISEQYF. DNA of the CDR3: TGTGCCAGCAGCCGGGAACAGGGGATTAGCGAGCAGTACTTC. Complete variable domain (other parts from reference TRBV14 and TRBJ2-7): EAGVTQFPSHSVIEKGQTVTLRCDPISGHDNLYWYRRVMGKEIKFLLHFVKESKQDESGMPNNRFLAERTGGTYSTLKVQPAELEDSGVYFCASSREQGISEQYFGPGTRLTVT.

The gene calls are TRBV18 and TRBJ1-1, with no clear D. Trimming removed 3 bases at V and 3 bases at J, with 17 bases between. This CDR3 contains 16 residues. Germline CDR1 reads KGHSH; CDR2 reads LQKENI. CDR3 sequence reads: CASSPAKGSGDTEAFF. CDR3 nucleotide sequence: TGTGCCAGCTCACCTGCAAAGGGTAGTGGGGACACTGAAGCTTTCTTT. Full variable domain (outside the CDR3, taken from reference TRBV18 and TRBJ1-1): NAGVMQNPRHLVRRRGQEARLRCSPMKGHSHVYWYRQLPEEGLKFMVYLQKENIIDESGMPKERFSAEFPKEGPSILRIQQVVRGDSAAYFCASSPAKGSGDTEAFFGQGTRLTVV.

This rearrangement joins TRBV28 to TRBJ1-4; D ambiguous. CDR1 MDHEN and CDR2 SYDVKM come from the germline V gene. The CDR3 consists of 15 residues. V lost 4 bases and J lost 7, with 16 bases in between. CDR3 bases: TGTGCCAGCAGTTCCCTACGGAGGACGGGTGAAAAACTGTTTTTT. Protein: CASSSLRRTGEKLFF.

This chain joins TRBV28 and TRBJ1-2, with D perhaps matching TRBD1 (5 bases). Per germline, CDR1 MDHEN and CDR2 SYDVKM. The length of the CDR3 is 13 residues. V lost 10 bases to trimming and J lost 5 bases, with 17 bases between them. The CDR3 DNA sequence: TGTGCCACCTCGAGACAGTTCCGTTATGGCTACACCTTC. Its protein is CATSRQFRYGYTF.